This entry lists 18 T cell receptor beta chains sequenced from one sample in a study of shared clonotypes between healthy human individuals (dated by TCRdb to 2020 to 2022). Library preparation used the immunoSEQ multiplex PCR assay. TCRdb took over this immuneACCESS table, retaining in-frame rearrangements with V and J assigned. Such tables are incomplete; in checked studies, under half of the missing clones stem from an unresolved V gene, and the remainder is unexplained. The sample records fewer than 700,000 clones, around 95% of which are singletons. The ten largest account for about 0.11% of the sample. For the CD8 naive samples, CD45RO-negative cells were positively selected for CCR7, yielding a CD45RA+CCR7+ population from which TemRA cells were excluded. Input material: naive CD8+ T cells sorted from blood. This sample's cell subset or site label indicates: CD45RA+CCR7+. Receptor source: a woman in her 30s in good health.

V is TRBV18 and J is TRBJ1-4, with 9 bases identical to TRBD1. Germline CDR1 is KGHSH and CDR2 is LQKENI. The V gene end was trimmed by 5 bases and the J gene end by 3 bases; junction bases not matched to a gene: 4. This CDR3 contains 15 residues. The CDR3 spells CASSNRTGANEKLFF. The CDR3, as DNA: TGTGCCAGCTCAAACCGGACAGGGGCTAATGAAAAACTGTTTTTT.

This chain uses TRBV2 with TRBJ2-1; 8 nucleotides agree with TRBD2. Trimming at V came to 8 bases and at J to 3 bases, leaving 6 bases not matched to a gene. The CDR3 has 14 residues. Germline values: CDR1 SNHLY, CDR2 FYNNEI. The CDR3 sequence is CASVAGTSYNEQFF. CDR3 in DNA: TGTGCCAGCGTCGCCGGGACTAGCTACAATGAGCAGTTCTTC.

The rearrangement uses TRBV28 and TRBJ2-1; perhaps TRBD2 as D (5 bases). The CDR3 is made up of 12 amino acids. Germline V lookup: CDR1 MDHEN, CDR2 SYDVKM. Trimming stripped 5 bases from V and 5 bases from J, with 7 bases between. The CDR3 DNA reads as TGTGCCAGCAGTGGCGGGCACAATGAGCAGTTCTTC. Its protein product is CASSGGHNEQFF.

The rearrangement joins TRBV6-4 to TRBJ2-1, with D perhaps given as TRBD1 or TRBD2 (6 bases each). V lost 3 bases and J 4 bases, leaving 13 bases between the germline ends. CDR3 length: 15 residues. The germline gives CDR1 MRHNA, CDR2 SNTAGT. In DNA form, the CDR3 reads TGTGCCAGCAGTGAGAGCGGAGGGGGATACAATGAGCAGTTCTTC. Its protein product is CASSESGGGYNEQFF.

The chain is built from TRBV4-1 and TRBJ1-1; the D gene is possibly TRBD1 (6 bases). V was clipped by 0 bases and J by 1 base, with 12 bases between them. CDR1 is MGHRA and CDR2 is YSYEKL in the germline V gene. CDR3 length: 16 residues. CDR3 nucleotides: TGCGCCAGCAGCCAAGATATCGCAGGGGAGAACACTGAAGCTTTCTTT. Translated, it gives CASSQDIAGENTEAFF.

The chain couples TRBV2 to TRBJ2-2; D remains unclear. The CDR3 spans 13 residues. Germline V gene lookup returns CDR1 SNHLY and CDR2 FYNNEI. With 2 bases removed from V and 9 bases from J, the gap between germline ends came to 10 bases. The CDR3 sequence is CASSEMEWWELFF. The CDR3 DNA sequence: TGTGCCAGCAGTGAAATGGAGTGGTGGGAGCTGTTTTTT. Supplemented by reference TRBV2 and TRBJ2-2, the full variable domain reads EPEVTQTPSHQVTQMGQEVILRCVPISNHLYFYWYRQILGQKVEFLVSFYNNEISEKSEIFDDQFSVERPDGSNFTLKIRSTKLEDSAMYFCASSEMEWWELFFGEGSRLTVL.

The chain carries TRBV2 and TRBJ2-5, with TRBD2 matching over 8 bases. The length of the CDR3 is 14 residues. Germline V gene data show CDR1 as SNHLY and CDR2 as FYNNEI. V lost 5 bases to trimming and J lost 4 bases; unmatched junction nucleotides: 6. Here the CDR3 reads CASSPALAGETQYF. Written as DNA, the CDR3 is TGTGCCAGCAGTCCAGCCCTAGCGGGAGAGACCCAGTACTTC. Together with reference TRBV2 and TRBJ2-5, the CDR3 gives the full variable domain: EPEVTQTPSHQVTQMGQEVILRCVPISNHLYFYWYRQILGQKVEFLVSFYNNEISEKSEIFDDQFSVERPDGSNFTLKIRSTKLEDSAMYFCASSPALAGETQYFGPGTRLLVL.

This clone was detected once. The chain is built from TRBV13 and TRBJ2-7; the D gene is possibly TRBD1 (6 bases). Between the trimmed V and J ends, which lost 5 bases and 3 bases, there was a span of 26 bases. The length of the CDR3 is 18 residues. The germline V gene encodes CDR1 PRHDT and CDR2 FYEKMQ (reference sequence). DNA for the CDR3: TGTGCCAGCAGCCCACAGCCGCAGGAACACGAGGGGGTCTACGAGCAGTACTTC. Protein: CASSPQPQEHEGVYEQYF.

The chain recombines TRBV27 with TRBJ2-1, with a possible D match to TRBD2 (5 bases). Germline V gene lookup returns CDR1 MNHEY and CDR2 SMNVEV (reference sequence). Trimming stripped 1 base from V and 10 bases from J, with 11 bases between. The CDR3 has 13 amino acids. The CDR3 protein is CASSLLLVGEQFF. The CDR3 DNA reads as TGTGCCAGCAGTTTATTACTAGTAGGAGAGCAGTTCTTC.

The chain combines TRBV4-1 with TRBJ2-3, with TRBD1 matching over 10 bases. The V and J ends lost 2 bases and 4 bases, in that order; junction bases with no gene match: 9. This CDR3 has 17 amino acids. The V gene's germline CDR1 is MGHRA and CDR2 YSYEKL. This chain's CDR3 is CASSQNGQGGLSDTQYF. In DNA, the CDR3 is TGCGCCAGCAGCCAAAACGGACAGGGGGGCTTGTCAGATACGCAGTATTTT.

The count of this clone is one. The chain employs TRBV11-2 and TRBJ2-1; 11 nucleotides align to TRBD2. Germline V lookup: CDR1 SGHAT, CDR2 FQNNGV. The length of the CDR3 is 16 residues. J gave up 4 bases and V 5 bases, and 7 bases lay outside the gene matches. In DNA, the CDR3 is TGTGCCAGCAGCCCCCCGGGACTAGCGGATTACAATGAGCAGTTCTTC. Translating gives CASSPPGLADYNEQFF.

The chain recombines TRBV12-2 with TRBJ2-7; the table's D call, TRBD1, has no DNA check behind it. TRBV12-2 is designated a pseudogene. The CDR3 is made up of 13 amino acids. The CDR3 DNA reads TGTGCAAGTTTTAGACAGGGCCTCTGCGAGCAGTACTTC. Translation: CASFRQGLCEQYF.

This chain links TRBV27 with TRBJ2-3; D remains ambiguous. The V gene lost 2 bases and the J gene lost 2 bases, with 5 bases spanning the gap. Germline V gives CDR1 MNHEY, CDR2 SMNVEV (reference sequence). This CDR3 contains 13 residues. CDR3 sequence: CASSLRYTDTQYF. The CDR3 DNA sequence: TGTGCCAGCAGTTTAAGGTACACAGATACGCAGTATTTT.

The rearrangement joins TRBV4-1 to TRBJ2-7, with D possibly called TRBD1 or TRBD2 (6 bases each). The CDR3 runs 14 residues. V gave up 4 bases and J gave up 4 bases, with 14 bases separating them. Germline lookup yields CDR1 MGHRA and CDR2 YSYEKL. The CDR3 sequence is CASSLRGGDYEQYF. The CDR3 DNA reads TGCGCCAGCAGCCTCAGGGGAGGAGATTACGAGCAGTACTTC.

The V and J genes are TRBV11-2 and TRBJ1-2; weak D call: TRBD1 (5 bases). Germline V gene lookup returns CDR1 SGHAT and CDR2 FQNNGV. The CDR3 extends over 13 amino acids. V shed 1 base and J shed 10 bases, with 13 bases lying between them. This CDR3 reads CASSLGQTTDYTF. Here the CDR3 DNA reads TGTGCCAGCAGCTTAGGACAGACGACGGACTACACCTTC.

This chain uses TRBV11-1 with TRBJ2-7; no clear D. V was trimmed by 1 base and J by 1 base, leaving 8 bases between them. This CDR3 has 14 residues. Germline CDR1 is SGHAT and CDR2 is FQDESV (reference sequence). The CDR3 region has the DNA TGTGCCAGCAGCTTAGGTCGCAGATCCTACGAGCAGTACTTC. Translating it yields CASSLGRRSYEQYF.

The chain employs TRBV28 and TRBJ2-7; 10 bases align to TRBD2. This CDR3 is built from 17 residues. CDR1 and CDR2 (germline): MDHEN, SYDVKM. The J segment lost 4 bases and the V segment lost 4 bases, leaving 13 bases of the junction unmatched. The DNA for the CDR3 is TGTGCCAGCAGTTCCCGGAACGAAGCGGGAGGGAGTTACGAGCAGTACTTC. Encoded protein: CASSSRNEAGGSYEQYF.

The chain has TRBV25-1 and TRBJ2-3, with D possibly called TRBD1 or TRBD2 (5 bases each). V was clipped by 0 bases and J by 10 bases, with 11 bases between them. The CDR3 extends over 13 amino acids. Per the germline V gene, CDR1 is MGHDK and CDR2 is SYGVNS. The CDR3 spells CASSEYNQGPQYF. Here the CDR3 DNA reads TGTGCCAGCAGTGAATATAACCAGGGACCGCAGTATTTT. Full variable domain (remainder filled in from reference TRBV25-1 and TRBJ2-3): EADIYQTPRYLVIGTGKKITLECSQTMGHDKMYWYQQDPGMELHLIHYSYGVNSTEKGDLSSESTVSRIRTEHFPLTLESARPSHTSQYLCASSEYNQGPQYFGPGTRLTVL.